Given below is one T cell receptor beta chain in context. The clone's antigen remains unknown. No base quality values were provided; no much bigger clone lies one nucleotide off. These data are taken from a study of Ad26.COV2.S vaccination and SARS-CoV-2 variants (dated by TCRdb to the early 2020s). Study-wide context: Vaccine-arm donors came from COV1001, a multicentre, randomized, double-blind, placebo-controlled phase I-IIa trial of Ad26.COV2.S in healthy adults. Investigators did not know the trial group allocation while performing experiments and assessing outcomes. Dosing of Ad26.COV2.S was intramuscular, at either 5x10^10 or 1x10^11 viral particles, delivered as one shot or as two shots spaced 56 days apart. A total of 32 samples were included in the TCR-sequenced set, comprising roughly 19 Ad26.COV2.S vaccine recipients, 5 placebo recipients and 8 SARS-CoV-2 convalescent individuals. TCRbeta repertoire sequencing was used to assess the specificity and breadth of SARS-CoV-2-reactive T cell receptors after Ad26.COV2.S vaccination. Trial participants were randomized into five groups of five, in which low-dose or high-dose Ad26.COV2.S was given once or twice, or placebo was given on both occasions. What the authors observed across the whole study: After vaccination, substantial breadth of spike-specific CD8+ and CD4+ T cell responses was reported. It was noted by the authors that total T cell responses may have been underestimated by the TCR breadth and depth analyses. Non-spike TCR breadth was comparable between vaccine and placebo recipients, consistent with the vaccine containing only spike. Comparing responses between vaccine doses or regimens was not something the study was powered to do. Ad26.COV2.S recipients had higher spike-specific TCR breadth than placebo recipients (P = 0.0014).

The immunoSEQ Assay was the method used to sequence TCRbeta CDR3 regions. After extraction, genomic DNA underwent amplification by bias-controlled multiplex PCR, followed by high-throughput sequencing. In the original analysis: To quantify the absolute abundance of each unique TCRbeta CDR3 region, sequences were collapsed and filtered. Usable DNA was measured by amplifying reference genes present in all nucleated cells, and TCRbeta template counts were normalized to that usable DNA to estimate T cell fraction. Repertoire TCRs were annotated as SARS-CoV-2-specific when V gene, CDR3 amino acid sequence and J gene were exactly matched to a known reactive TCR set. MIRA supplied the reference SARS-CoV-2 TCR set, which was filtered for enrichment in COVID-19-positive ImmuneCODE repertoires so that public or cross-reactive TCRs were removed. Drawing on the MIRA antigens, annotated TCRs were analysed further at the level of specific ORF or position within ORF. Breadth was defined as the number of annotated unique rearrangements divided by the total number of unique productive rearrangements, and depth was defined as the summed frequency of the annotated unique rearrangements. Two-sided Wilcoxon rank-sum tests were used to compare TCR breadth between groups. TCRdb's version of the immuneACCESS table is confined to in-frame rearrangements and falls short of the full clone set. An unresolved V gene accounts for under half of the shortfall where checked; the remainder is of unknown origin. V, J and clone size were drawn from that table, and D and trimming were deduced from the DNA. Present in this sample are 300,000 to 350,000 clones, around 84% of which were seen just once. The ten largest account for under 2% of the sample.

Taken from cysteine to phenylalanine, the CDR3 has 16 residues. Kept here is only the CDR3 DNA, which spans 48 bases and is read in frame from base 1. From the germline V gene, CDR1 is MNHEY and CDR2 is SVGEGT. At the junction V is shortened by 2 bases and J by 6 bases; bases outside the gene matches: 6. The intended sense of this specimen's treatment or condition label: roughly 20 received Ad26.COV2.S at low or high dose, single or two shots; about 5 received placebo; per-sample allocation not given. Repertoires of vaccine and placebo recipients were sequenced from samples collected on day 63 after the first injection. Cohort 1b enrolled fewer than 30 adults aged 18-55 years at a single site in Boston, USA, between 29 July and 7 August 2020. Ad26.COV2.S consisted of a replication-incompetent adenovirus type 26 vector by which a prefusion-stabilized SARS-CoV-2 spike protein from the original Wuhan strain was expressed.

This receptor was identified in a person between 18 and 65 years old who received the Ad26.COV2.S COVID-19 vaccine or a placebo. The sequences come from peripheral blood, collected in a trial of Ad26.COV2.S vaccine versus placebo. The rearrangement combines TRBV6-2 or TRBV6-3 with TRBJ2-3; TRBD2 agrees with 12 junctional bases. The nucleotide sequence is given as TGTGCCAGCAGTTACGACTCGACTAGCGGGGGTGATACGCAGTATTTT. The translation is CASSYDSTSGGDTQYF.